The 27 T cell receptor beta chains given below trace back to one sample, sequenced in a study of T-cell reconstitution after alpha-beta-depleted transplantation in children (dated by TCRdb to the mid-2010s). Library creation used PCR. The listed sequencing device is Illumina HiSeq 2500. TCR library preparation used molecular barcoding, with unique molecular identifiers applied to normalize quantification of the TCRbeta repertoire. TCRdb reworked the public reads: Q25 trimming with fastp, MiXCR clone assembly, productive beta chains retained. Rows merge per CDR3 protein into single entries with the most common DNA and genes. The sample has roughly 170,000 distinct CDR3 sequences on record, around 7% of them singletons. Around 2.7% of the sample lies in the top ten. The starting material was PBMCs from the stem cell graft donor, obtained from the stem cell graft. These receptors all stem from a human donor who donated a stem cell graft to a child with Wiskott-Aldrich syndrome.

This clonotype has ten or more counts. This CDR3 is CSVERTGGYTF. The DNA for the CDR3 is TGCAGCGTTGAAAGGACCGGAGGCTACACCTTC. This chain connects TRBV29-1 to TRBJ1-2; D gene unclear. This CDR3 contains 11 residues. Per the germline V gene, CDR1 is SQVTM and CDR2 is ANQGSEA. V was cut by 2 bases and J by 8 bases, with 9 bases left in between.

A few counts support this clonotype. The rearrangement joins TRBV14 to TRBJ1-1, with D tentatively TRBD1 (6 bases). Germline-derived CDR1 and CDR2 are SGHDN and FVKESK. V was clipped by 2 bases and J by 2 bases, with 27 bases between them. The CDR3 is 20 residues long. As DNA, the CDR3 is TGTGCCAGCAGCCAACTCACCGCCGTACAGGGACGAACACTCAACACTGAAGCTTTCTTT. Translated: CASSQLTAVQGRTLNTEAFF.

The V and J genes are TRBV30 and TRBJ2-3; weak D call: TRBD2 (6 bases). The germline gives CDR1 GTSNPN, CDR2 SVGIG (reference sequence). Trimming cost V 2 bases and J 8 bases, with 17 bases left between them. This CDR3 region has 14 residues. This CDR3 is CAWSRDLLLATQYF. DNA of the CDR3: TGTGCCTGGAGTCGGGACTTACTCTTAGCTACGCAGTATTTT.

This clonotype was found many times. V and J are TRBV27 and TRBJ1-5, with a tentative D call TRBD1 (5 bases). The V end was cut by 3 bases, the J end by 7 bases, with 19 bases between. CDR3 length: 16 residues. Germline assignment: CDR1 MNHEY and CDR2 SMNVEV (reference sequence). The CDR3 region is CASSFDGRRALQPQHF. The CDR3 DNA sequence: TGTGCCAGCAGTTTCGATGGGCGCAGGGCCTTACAGCCCCAGCATTTT.

This clonotype was seen at least ten times. V and J are TRBV7-2 and TRBJ2-1, with 10 bases lining up with TRBD2. CDR3 length: 15 residues. Germline lookup yields CDR1 SGHTA and CDR2 FQGNSA. Germline trimming cut 6 bases from V and 4 bases from J; bases unmatched to any gene: 6. The CDR3 nucleotides are TGTGCCAGCAGGGAAGCGGGGGGGGGGTACAATGAGCAGTTCTTC. Its protein product is CASREAGGGYNEQFF. The full variable domain, completed using reference TRBV7-2 and TRBJ2-1, is GAGVSQSPSNKVTEKGKDVELRCDPISGHTALYWYRQSLGQGLEFLIYFQGNSAPDKSGLPSDRFSAERTGGSVSTLTIQRTQQEDSAVYLCASREAGGGYNEQFFGPGTRLTVL.

Ten or more counts support this clonotype. The rearrangement links TRBV5-5 to TRBJ2-1; a weak D match, TRBD1 (5 bases). The CDR3 has 13 amino acids. Germline V lookup: CDR1 SGHKS, CDR2 YYEKEE (reference sequence). The ends were cut back, 0 bases at V and 8 bases at J, with 9 bases in the middle. CDR3 in amino acids: CASSLVWGDEQFF. The CDR3 bases are TGTGCCAGCAGCTTGGTCTGGGGCGATGAGCAGTTCTTC.

This clonotype was picked up many times. The V call is TRBV6-1, the J call TRBJ1-5; D ambiguous. Trimming took 2 bases from V and 1 from J, leaving 12 bases between them. CDR3 length: 16 amino acids. Germline assignment: CDR1 MNHNS and CDR2 SASEGT. CDR3 nucleotide sequence: TGTGCCAGCAGTGAATCTGCACAGCCCAGCAATCAGCCCCAGCATTTT. Protein product: CASSESAQPSNQPQHF.

In its sample, this clonotype was seen many times. The V and J genes are TRBV25-1 and TRBJ2-2; no clear D gene. From germline, CDR1 is MGHDK and CDR2 SYGVNS. There are 15 residues in the CDR3. Between the trimmed V and J ends, which lost 6 bases and 1 base, there was a span of 12 bases. The CDR3 nucleotides read TGTGCCAGCAGCCGCACGGCCGGGAACACCGGGGAGCTGTTTTTT. This codes for CASSRTAGNTGELFF.

The table lists this clonotype with a few counts. The chain carries TRBV5-1 and TRBJ2-1; 8 bases are a match to TRBD1. The CDR3 length is 16 residues. Germline CDR1 reads SGHRS; CDR2 reads YFSETQ. With V trimmed by 4 bases and J by 5 bases, 11 bases remained unmatched. CDR3 nucleotide sequence: TGCGCCAGCAGCCCCTCCTCTCGGACAGGGAACAATGAGCAGTTCTTC. Encoded protein: CASSPSSRTGNNEQFF.

This clonotype came up many times. The chain employs TRBV15 and TRBJ2-3, with D possibly being TRBD2 (6 bases). CDR1 and CDR2 (germline): LNHNV, YYDKDF (reference sequence). CDR3 length: 18 amino acids. V dropped 0 bases and J dropped 2 bases, with 18 bases sitting between them. The CDR3 spells CATSRDSPASDVTDTQYF. Written as DNA, the CDR3 is TGTGCCACCAGCAGAGATTCCCCGGCTAGCGATGTCACAGATACGCAGTATTTT.

The sample holds many counts of this clonotype. CDR3 region: CASSLDGGRRGNEQFF. In DNA form, the CDR3 reads TGTGCCAGCAGCTTAGATGGCGGGAGGAGGGGCAATGAGCAGTTCTTC. The genes are TRBV11-2 and TRBJ2-1; 8 bases are shared with TRBD2. The CDR3 length is 16 residues. Germline V lookup: CDR1 SGHAT, CDR2 FQNNGV. V lost 0 bases and J lost 6; bases outside the gene matches: 7.

J is TRBJ2-3 and V is TRBV7-8, with no clear D. V was pared by 3 bases and J by 6 bases, with 22 bases between. The CDR3 length is 17 residues. Germline V lookup: CDR1 SGHVS, CDR2 FQNEAQ. Here the CDR3 reads CASSFILGVVPQDTQYF. CDR3 DNA sequence: TGTGCCAGCAGCTTTATATTAGGCGTCGTACCACAGGATACGCAGTATTTT.

This clonotype has ten or more counts. This sequence joins TRBV6-1 and TRBJ1-1, with no clear D. The CDR3 totals 14 residues. The V gene's germline CDR1 is MNHNS and CDR2 SASEGT. V lost 7 bases and J lost 0, with 12 bases in between. CDR3 DNA sequence: TGTGCCAGCAAGGACGAGGTCATGAACACTGAAGCTTTCTTT. Encoded protein: CASKDEVMNTEAFF.

This clonotype was observed at least ten times. The rearrangement uses TRBV20-1 and TRBJ1-1; D remains ambiguous. This CDR3 contains 10 residues. V lost 8 bases to trimming and J lost 11 bases, with 15 bases between them. CDR1 and CDR2 from the germline V gene are DFQATT and SNEGSKA (reference sequence). The CDR3 sequence: CSPDRTVAFF. In DNA, the CDR3 is TGCAGTCCAGACCGAACCGTTGCTTTCTTT.

This clonotype has more than one count but fewer than ten. The J gene is TRBJ1-2, the V gene TRBV6-5, with TRBD1 as a possible D gene (5 bases). Germline CDR1 and CDR2: MNHEY and SVGAGI. V lost 4 bases and J lost 3, with 12 bases in between. The CDR3 runs to 14 residues. CDR3 coding DNA: TGTGCCAGCAGTTCCACTAGGGGTGACTATGGCTACACCTTC. It yields the protein CASSSTRGDYGYTF.

This clonotype showed up many times. This chain connects TRBV4-1 to TRBJ1-3, with TRBD1 matching over 8 bases. Germline CDR1 MGHRA, CDR2 YSYEKL. The CDR3 is 16 amino acids. V gave up 0 bases and J gave up 1 base; unmatched junction bases: 2. The CDR3 bases are TGCGCCAGCAGCCAAGAGGGGACAGGTTCTGGAAACACCATATATTTT. It specifies CASSQEGTGSGNTIYF.

This clonotype was detected many times. This rearrangement joins TRBV11-2 to TRBJ2-7, with unresolved D. Looked up from germline, CDR1 is SGHAT and CDR2 is FQNNGV. The CDR3 spans 14 residues. V shed 0 bases and J shed 6 bases, with 12 bases lying between them. The CDR3 reads CASSLDFQRTEQYF. The DNA for the CDR3 is TGTGCCAGCAGCTTAGATTTCCAGAGGACCGAGCAGTACTTC.

This clonotype was found a few times. The rearrangement uses TRBV11-2 and TRBJ1-4; D is undetermined. The CDR3 consists of 15 residues. The germline V and J ends were trimmed by 5 bases and 3 bases, with 13 bases remaining between them. Germline-derived CDR1 and CDR2 are SGHAT and FQNNGV. CDR3 residues: CASSPTRASNEKLFF. CDR3 nucleotides: TGTGCCAGCAGCCCTACGAGAGCCTCTAATGAAAAACTGTTTTTT.

This clonotype appeared many times. This rearrangement joins TRBV12-3 or TRBV12-4 to TRBJ2-7; D is unresolved. With 2 bases removed from V and 4 bases from J, the gap between germline ends came to 12 bases. This CDR3 is 14 amino acids long. CDR3 region: CASSLSPTRYEQYF. The CDR3 DNA sequence: TGTGCCAGCAGTTTAAGTCCCACGCGTTACGAGCAGTACTTC.

The chain combines TRBV19 with TRBJ1-5; the match to TRBD1 covers 7 bases. Germline CDR1 is LNHDA and CDR2 is SQIVND (reference sequence). The length of the CDR3 is 13 residues. Unmatched junction bases numbered 5, after V lost 10 bases and J lost 2 bases. This CDR3 reads CATHDRGNQPQHF. The CDR3 bases are TGTGCCACCCACGACAGGGGCAATCAGCCCCAGCATTTT.

This clonotype appeared a few times. The chain carries TRBV2 and TRBJ1-5; no firm D call. The ends were cut back, 5 bases at V and 4 bases at J, with 12 bases in the middle. Germline assignment: CDR1 SNHLY and CDR2 FYNNEI. The CDR3 sequence is 14 residues long. As DNA, the CDR3 is TGTGCCAGCAGTAAAGGAGCGGGAAATCAGCCCCAGCATTTT. Its translation is CASSKGAGNQPQHF.

This clonotype came up many times. This rearrangement joins TRBV29-1 to TRBJ2-3; perhaps TRBD1 as D (6 bases). This CDR3 spans 13 amino acids. Germline lookup yields CDR1 SQVTM and CDR2 ANQGSEA. V lost 6 bases and J 4 bases, leaving 14 bases between the germline ends. The CDR3 loop is CSVNSQGADTQYF. DNA of the CDR3: TGCAGCGTCAACTCACAGGGCGCAGATACGCAGTATTTT.

The rearrangement joins TRBV30 to TRBJ2-7; TRBD1 or TRBD2 may be the D gene (5 bases each). V was cut by 0 bases and J by 7 bases, with 13 bases left in between. The germline V gene encodes CDR1 GTSNPN and CDR2 SVGIG (reference sequence). The CDR3 spans 13 residues. The CDR3 sequence: CAWSVDRWGEQYF. For the CDR3, the DNA is TGTGCCTGGAGTGTAGACAGATGGGGGGAGCAGTACTTC.

This clonotype occurred a few times. The CDR3 nucleotides read TGCGCCAGCAGCCCATTGGGCAAACAAGAGACCCAGTACTTC. It is translated as CASSPLGKQETQYF. The gene calls are TRBV5-1 and TRBJ2-5; D unclear. The CDR3 contains 14 residues. Germline V lookup: CDR1 SGHRS, CDR2 YFSETQ. V lost 4 bases and J 2 bases, leaving 12 bases between the germline ends.

This clonotype was counted at least ten times. This chain uses TRBV4-1 with TRBJ2-2; D not certain. Germline V gene sequence: CDR1 MGHRA, CDR2 YSYEKL. V was pared by 0 bases and J by 0 bases, with 5 bases between. The CDR3 spans 15 residues. The CDR3 DNA sequence: TGCGCCAGCAGCCAAGATCAGACGAACACCGGGGAGCTGTTTTTT. This gives the protein CASSQDQTNTGELFF.

This clonotype was found many times. The chain is built from TRBV6-5 and TRBJ1-2, with D possibly TRBD1 on 6 matching bases. This CDR3 is built from 14 residues. The germline CDR1 and CDR2 sequences are MNHEY and SVGAGI. Trimming took 6 bases from V and 4 from J, leaving 15 bases between them. The CDR3 DNA is TGTGCCAGCAGCCCACAGGGCTGGAGCTATGGCTACACCTTC. This encodes CASSPQGWSYGYTF.

This clonotype came up a few times. The chain combines TRBV20-1 with TRBJ1-1; D uncertain. The CDR3 consists of 17 residues. Germline-derived CDR1 and CDR2 are DFQATT and SNEGSKA (reference sequence). V shed 0 bases and J shed 2 bases, with 19 bases lying between them. The CDR3 nucleotides are TGCAGTGCTAGAGATCCGGCCTCTTCCAGGCGCAACACTGAAGCTTTCTTT. It yields the protein CSARDPASSRRNTEAFF.